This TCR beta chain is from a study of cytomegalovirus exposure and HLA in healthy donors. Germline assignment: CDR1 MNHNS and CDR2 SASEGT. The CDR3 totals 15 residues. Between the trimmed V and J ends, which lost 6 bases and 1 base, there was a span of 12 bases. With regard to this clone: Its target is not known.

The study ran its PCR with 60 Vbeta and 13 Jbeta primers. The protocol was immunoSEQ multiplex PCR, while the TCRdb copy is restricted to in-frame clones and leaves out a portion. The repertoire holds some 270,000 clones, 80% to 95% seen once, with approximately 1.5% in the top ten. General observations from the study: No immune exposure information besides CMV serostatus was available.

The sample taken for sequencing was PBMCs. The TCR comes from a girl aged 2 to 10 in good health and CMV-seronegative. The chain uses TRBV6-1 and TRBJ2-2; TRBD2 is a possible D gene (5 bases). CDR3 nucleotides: TGTGCCAGCAGAGCCGTGGAGGTGAACACCGGGGAGCTGTTTTTT. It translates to CASRAVEVNTGELFF.